Detailed here is one TCR beta chain. The target antigen is unknown. The CDR3 is 16 residues long. J was trimmed by 3 bases and V by 4 bases; bases with no gene match: 14. Germline V gene lookup returns CDR1 GTSNPN and CDR2 SVGIG (reference sequence). These data are taken from a study of cytomegalovirus exposure and HLA in healthy donors. Study in general: Around 80 million unique TCR sequences came from HLA-typed donors in an early release. Points from the study as a whole: In a later analysis, productive TCRs from donors in an Asian-associated ancestry cluster reportedly carried fewer N-insertions than the cohort mean. Reported results showed that the classifier diagnosed cytomegalovirus status with high specificity and sensitivity.

The PCR ran on 60 Vbeta and 13 Jbeta primers. How the authors handled the data: Later, roughly 77 million unique TCR beta chains were counted in an analysis, and about 10 million of them were shared. TCRdb's copy holds only in-frame clones and misses some; the assay was immunoSEQ multiplex PCR. The V and J calls and the clone size are those of that table, but D and trimming were determined from the DNA. The data show about 150,000 clones, about 85% seen once. This sequence joins TRBV30 and TRBJ1-2; TRBD1 matches at 7 bases. This TCR came from a male donor in good health and CMV-seropositive. The specimen was PBMCs. The CDR3 is CAWTSRTGTAYYGYTF. The CDR3 nucleotides read TGTGCCTGGACCTCCCGGACAGGTACCGCGTACTATGGCTACACCTTC.